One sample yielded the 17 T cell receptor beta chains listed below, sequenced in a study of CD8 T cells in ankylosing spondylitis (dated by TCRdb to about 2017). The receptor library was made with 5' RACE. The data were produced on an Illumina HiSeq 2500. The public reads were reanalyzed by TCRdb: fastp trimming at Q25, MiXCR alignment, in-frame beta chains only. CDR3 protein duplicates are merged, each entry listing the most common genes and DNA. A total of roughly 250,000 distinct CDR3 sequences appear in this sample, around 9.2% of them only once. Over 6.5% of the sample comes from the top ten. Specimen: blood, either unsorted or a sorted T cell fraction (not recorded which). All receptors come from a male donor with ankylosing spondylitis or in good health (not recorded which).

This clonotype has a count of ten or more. The CDR3 sequence is CASSFNPGDTEAFF. The CDR3 nucleotides are TGTGCCAGCAGCTTTAACCCGGGGGACACTGAAGCTTTCTTT. V gene TRBV7-3 combines with J gene TRBJ1-1; possible D gene TRBD1, 5 bases. This CDR3 contains 14 residues. The V end was cut by 3 bases, the J end by 3 bases, with 11 bases between. Germline CDR1 and CDR2: SGHTA and FQGTGA.

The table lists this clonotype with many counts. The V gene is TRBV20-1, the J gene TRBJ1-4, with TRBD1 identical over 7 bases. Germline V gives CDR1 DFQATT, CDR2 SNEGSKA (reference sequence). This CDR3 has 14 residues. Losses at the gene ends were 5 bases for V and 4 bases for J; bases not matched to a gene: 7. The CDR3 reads CSAPNRGLNEKLFF. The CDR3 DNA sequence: TGCAGTGCTCCTAACAGGGGTCTTAATGAAAAACTGTTTTTT.

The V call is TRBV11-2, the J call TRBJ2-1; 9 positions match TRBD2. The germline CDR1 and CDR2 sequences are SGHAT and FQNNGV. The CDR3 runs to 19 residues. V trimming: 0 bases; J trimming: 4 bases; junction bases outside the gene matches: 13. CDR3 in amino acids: CASSLDDPSGIKGYNEQFF. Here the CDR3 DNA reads TGTGCCAGCAGCTTAGATGACCCTAGCGGGATCAAGGGGTACAATGAGCAGTTCTTC.

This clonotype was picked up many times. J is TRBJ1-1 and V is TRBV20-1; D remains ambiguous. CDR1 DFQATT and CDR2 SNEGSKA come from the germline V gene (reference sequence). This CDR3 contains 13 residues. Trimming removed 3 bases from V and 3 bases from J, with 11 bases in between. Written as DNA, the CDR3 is TGCAGTGCTAGGACCGACGGGTACACTGAAGCTTTCTTT. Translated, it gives CSARTDGYTEAFF.

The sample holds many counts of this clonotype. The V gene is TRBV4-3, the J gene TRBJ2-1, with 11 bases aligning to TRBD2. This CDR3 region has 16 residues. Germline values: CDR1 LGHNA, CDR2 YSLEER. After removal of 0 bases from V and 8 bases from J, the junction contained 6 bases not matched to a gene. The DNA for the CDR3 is TGCGCCAGCAGCCAAGATAGCGGGGGGGACATGGATGAGCAGTTCTTC. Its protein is CASSQDSGGDMDEQFF.

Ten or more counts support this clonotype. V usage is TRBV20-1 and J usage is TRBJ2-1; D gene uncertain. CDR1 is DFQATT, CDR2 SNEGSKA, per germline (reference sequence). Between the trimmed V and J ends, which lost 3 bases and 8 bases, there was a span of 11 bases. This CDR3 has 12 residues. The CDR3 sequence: CSARNHGYEQFF. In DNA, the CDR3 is TGCAGTGCTAGGAACCACGGGTATGAGCAGTTCTTC.

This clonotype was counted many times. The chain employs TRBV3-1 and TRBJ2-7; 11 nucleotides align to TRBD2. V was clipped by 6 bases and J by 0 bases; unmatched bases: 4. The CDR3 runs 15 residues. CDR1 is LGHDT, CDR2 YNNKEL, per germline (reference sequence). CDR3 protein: CASSPTSGSSYEQYF. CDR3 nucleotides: TGTGCCAGCAGTCCTACTAGCGGGAGCTCCTACGAGCAGTACTTC.

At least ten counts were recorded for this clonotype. In DNA form, the CDR3 reads TGCAGCGTGCCGACTAGCGGGGGTTCCTACAATGAGCAGTTCTTC. Protein: CSVPTSGGSYNEQFF. The rearrangement joins TRBV29-1 to TRBJ2-1, with 12 bases matching TRBD2. The CDR3 has 15 amino acids. J lost 1 base, V lost 6 bases, and 4 bases had no gene match. CDR1 is SQVTM and CDR2 is ANQGSEA in the germline V gene.

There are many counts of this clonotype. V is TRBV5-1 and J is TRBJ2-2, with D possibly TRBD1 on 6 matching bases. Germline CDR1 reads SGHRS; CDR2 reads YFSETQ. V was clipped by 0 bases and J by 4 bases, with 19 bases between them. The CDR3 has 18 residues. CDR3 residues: CASSLVGLGATGTGELFF. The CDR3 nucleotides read TGCGCCAGCAGCTTGGTTGGTCTGGGGGCCACGGGCACCGGGGAGCTGTTTTTT.

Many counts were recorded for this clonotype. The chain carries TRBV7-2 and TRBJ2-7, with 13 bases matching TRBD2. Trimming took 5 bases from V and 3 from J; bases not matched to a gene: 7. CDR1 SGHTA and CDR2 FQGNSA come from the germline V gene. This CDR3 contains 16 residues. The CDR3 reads CASSAGLAGVLYEQYF. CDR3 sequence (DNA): TGTGCCAGCAGCGCAGGACTAGCGGGGGTCCTCTACGAGCAGTACTTC.

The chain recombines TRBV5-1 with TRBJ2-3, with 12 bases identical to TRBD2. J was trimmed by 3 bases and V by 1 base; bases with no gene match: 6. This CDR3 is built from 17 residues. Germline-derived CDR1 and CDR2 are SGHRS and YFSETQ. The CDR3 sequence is CASSLTSGGKSTDTQYF. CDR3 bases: TGCGCCAGCAGCTTGACTAGCGGGGGGAAGTCGACAGATACGCAGTATTTT. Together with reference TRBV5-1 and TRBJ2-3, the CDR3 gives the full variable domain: KAGVTQTPRYLIKTRGQQVTLSCSPISGHRSVSWYQQTPGQGLQFLFEYFSETQRNKGNFPGRFSGRQFSNSRSEMNVSTLELGDSALYLCASSLTSGGKSTDTQYFGPGTRLTVL.

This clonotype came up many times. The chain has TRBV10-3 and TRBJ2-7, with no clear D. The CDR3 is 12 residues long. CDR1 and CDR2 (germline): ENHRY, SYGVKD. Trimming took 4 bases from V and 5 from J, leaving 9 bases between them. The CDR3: CAISGNEDEQYF. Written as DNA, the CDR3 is TGTGCCATCAGTGGAAATGAAGACGAGCAGTACTTC.

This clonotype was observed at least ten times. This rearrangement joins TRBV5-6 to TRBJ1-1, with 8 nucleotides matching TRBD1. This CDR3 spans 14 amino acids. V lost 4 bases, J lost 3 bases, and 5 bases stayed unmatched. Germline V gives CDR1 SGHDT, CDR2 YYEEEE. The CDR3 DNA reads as TGTGCCAGCAGCCCGGACAGGGTTGACACTGAAGCTTTCTTT. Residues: CASSPDRVDTEAFF. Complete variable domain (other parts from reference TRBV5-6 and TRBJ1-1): DAGVTQSPTHLIKTRGQQVTLRCSPKSGHDTVSWYQQALGQGPQFIFQYYEEEERQRGNFPDRFSGHQFPNYSSELNVNALLLGDSALYLCASSPDRVDTEAFFGQGTRLTVV.

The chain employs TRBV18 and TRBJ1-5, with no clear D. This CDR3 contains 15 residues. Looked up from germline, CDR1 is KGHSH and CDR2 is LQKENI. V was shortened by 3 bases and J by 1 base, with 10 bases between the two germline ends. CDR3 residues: CASSPVRQSNQPQHF. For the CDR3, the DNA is TGTGCCAGCTCACCGGTAAGACAAAGCAATCAGCCCCAGCATTTT.

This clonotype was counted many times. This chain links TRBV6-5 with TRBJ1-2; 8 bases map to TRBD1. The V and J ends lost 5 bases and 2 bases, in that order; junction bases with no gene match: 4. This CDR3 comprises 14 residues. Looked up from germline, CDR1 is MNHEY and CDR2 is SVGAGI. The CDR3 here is CASSTRQGNYGYTF. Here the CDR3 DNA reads TGTGCCAGCAGTACTCGACAGGGGAACTATGGCTACACCTTC.

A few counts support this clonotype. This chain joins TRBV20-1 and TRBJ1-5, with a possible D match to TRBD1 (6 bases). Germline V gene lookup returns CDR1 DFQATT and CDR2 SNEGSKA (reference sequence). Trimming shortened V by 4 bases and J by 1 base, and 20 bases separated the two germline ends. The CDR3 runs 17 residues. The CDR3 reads CSAINPGGRGSNQPQHF. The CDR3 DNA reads TGCAGTGCTATCAACCCGGGGGGCAGGGGAAGCAATCAGCCCCAGCATTTT.

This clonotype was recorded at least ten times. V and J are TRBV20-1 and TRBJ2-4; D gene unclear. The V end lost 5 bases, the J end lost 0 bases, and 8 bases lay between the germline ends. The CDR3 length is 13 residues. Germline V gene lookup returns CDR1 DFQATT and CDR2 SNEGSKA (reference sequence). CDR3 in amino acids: CSAGRIAKNIQYF. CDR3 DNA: TGCAGTGCTGGGCGAATAGCCAAAAACATTCAGTACTTC.